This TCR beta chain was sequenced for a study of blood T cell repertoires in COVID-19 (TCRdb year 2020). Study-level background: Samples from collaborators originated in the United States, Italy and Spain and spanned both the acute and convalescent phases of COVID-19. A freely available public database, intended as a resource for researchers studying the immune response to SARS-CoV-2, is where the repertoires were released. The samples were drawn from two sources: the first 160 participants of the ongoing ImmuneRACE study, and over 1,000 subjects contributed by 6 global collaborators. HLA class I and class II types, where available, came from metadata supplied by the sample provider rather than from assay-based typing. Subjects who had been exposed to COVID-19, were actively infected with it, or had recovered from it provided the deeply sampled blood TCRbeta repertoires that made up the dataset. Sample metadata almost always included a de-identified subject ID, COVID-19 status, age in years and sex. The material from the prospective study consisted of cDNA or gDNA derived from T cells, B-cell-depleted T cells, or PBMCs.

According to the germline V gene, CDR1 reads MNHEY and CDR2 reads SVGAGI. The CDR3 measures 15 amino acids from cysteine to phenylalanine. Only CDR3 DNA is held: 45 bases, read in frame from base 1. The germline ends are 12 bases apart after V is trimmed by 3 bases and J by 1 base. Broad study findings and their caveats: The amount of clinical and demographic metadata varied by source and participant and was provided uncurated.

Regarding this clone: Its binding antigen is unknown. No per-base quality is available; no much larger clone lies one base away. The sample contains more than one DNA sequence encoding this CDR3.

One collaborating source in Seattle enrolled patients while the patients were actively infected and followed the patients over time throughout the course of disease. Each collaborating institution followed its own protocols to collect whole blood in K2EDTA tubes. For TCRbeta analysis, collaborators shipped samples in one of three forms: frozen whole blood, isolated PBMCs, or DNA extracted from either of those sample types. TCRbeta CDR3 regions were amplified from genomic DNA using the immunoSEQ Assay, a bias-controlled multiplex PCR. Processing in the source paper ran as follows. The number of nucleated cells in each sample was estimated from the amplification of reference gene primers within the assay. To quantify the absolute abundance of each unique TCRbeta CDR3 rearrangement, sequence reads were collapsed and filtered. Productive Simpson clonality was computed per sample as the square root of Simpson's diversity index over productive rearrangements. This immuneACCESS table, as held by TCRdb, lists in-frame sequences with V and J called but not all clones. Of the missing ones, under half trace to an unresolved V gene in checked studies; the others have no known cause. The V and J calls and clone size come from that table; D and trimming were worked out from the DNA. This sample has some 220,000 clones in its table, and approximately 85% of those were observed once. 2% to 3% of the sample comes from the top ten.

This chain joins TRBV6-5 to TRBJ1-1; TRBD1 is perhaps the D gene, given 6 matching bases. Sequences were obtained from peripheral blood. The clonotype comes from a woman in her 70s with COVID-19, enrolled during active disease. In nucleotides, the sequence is TGTGCCAGCAGTTATTCCGCCAGGGGGAACACTGAAGCTTTCTTT. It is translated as CASSYSARGNTEAFF.